These T cell receptor beta chains were read from a single sample in a study of cytomegalovirus exposure and HLA in healthy donors. TCRdb's copy holds only in-frame clones and misses some; the assay was immunoSEQ multiplex PCR. The repertoire holds under 300,000 clones, with about 83% as singletons. What was sequenced was PBMCs. These receptors originate from a woman in her thirties or forties in good health and CMV-seropositive. Both conserved end residues are part of each CDR3.

cdr3_length v_call cdr3_aa
14 TRBV6-5 CASSRRQIFYGYTF
14 TRBV11-3 CASSFRDYSYEQYF
16 TRBV6-5 CASSYNSGAGANVLTF
13 TRBV28 CASSLGGNYGYTF
14 TRBV18 CASSPGASINEQFF
15 TRBV6-1 CASQPRTAGHDEQYF
15 TRBV19 CASSTGRDRGYEQYF
15 TRBV28 CASSSHESSNQPQHF
16 TRBV11-2 CASSSPGVAGQETQYF
15 TRBV6-6 CASRGLAGSGGTQYF
16 TRBV5-1 CASSLGTGATTYEQYF
13 TRBV30 CAWRPGGKDEQYF
18 TRBV11-3 CASSLRGATGGGYNEQFF
15 TRBV25-1 CASSVRAGAQETQYF
11 TRBV20-1 CSALNWATQYF
15 TRBV5-6 CASSLSGLTGAEAFF
16 TRBV18 CASSPYELAGDGEQYF
13 TRBV9 CASSVGQVDEQFF
18 TRBV5-1 CASSLAPTSGDRTDTQYF
15 TRBV25-1 CASSEFGTGIYGYTF
15 TRBV19 CASTSRTALNYGYTF
13 TRBV15 CATSRDLSGGEYF
13 TRBV27 CASSLSARNEQFF
14 TRBV19 CASIQVAGGNTIYF
14 TRBV11-2 CASSPRSSYNEQFF